This entry features one T cell receptor beta chain sequence. Treatment defined: oral pan-JAK inhibitor, 5-10 mg twice daily. Trimming stripped 5 bases from V and 7 bases from J, with 18 bases between. Germline V gene data show CDR1 as PRHDT and CDR2 as FYEKMQ (reference sequence). This CDR3 has 15 residues. Once RNA had been extracted, it was reverse transcribed into cDNA to act as the sequencing template. The table came from immunoSEQ multiplex PCR; TCRdb's copy has only in-frame clones and leaves some out. The sample records roughly 280,000 clones, about 62% being singletons. This sample is part of a study of CD8+ T cells in alopecia areata.

The material sequenced was CD4+ T cells sorted from blood, taken at week 52, from a patient treated with tofacitinib. This chain connects TRBV13 to TRBJ2-1; the D is unclear. This receptor was obtained from a human donor with alopecia areata. This CDR3 reads CASSPGPQDRNEQFF. CDR3 DNA sequence: TGTGCCAGCAGCCCAGGACCTCAGGACCGTAATGAGCAGTTCTTC.